This entry lists 30 T cell receptor beta chains sequenced from one sample in a study of Ad26.COV2.S vaccination and SARS-CoV-2 variants. As for treatment: around 19 received Ad26.COV2.S at low or high dose, single or two shots; about 5 received placebo; per-sample allocation not given. Samples analyzed were those drawn on day 63 after the first vaccine or placebo injection. The assay was immunoSEQ multiplex PCR, and TCRdb's table has in-frame clones only and misses some. The table lists hundreds of thousands of clones, around 92% of them singletons. Specimen: peripheral blood, collected in a trial of Ad26.COV2.S vaccine versus placebo. All receptors come from a person aged 18-65 years who received the Ad26.COV2.S COVID-19 vaccine or a placebo.

As concerns this clone: Other DNA sequences in the sample encode the same CDR3. V gene TRBV27 combines with J gene TRBJ2-4; D is undetermined. This CDR3 is 13 amino acids long. Between the trimmed V and J ends, which lost 4 bases and 0 bases, there was a span of 4 bases. Germline CDR1 and CDR2: MNHEY and SMNVEV (reference sequence). The CDR3 DNA reads as TGTGCCAGCAGTTGGACAGCCAAAAACATTCAGTACTTC. Protein sequence: CASSWTAKNIQYF.

The chain uses TRBV4-1 and TRBJ1-5; the D is unclear. The V end was cut by 0 bases, the J end by 3 bases, with 12 bases between. The germline V gene has CDR1 MGHRA and CDR2 YSYEKL. The CDR3 spans 16 residues. CDR3: CASSQDPRSPNQPQHF. CDR3 sequence (DNA): TGCGCCAGCAGCCAAGATCCAAGGAGCCCCAATCAGCCCCAGCATTTT.

J is TRBJ1-4 and V is TRBV30; D is undetermined. The CDR3 sequence is 15 residues long. Deletions cut 1 base from V and 0 bases from J, with 9 bases between. Germline V lookup: CDR1 GTSNPN, CDR2 SVGIG (reference sequence). The CDR3 reads CAWSAYSPTNEKLFF. Written as DNA, the CDR3 is TGTGCCTGGAGTGCCTATAGCCCAACTAATGAAAAACTGTTTTTT.

This chain links TRBV4-1 with TRBJ2-1; D remains unclear. Trimming removed 0 bases from V and 7 bases from J, with 10 bases in between. Germline values: CDR1 MGHRA, CDR2 YSYEKL. The CDR3 extends over 14 amino acids. DNA for the CDR3: TGCGCCAGCAGCCAAGAAGGCTCCAGGAATGAGCAGTTCTTC. Residues: CASSQEGSRNEQFF.

The chain joins TRBV5-6 to TRBJ1-4; D not certain. Germline CDR1 reads SGHDT; CDR2 reads YYEEEE. The CDR3 runs to 12 residues. V shed 0 bases and J shed 10 bases, with 7 bases lying between them. The CDR3 spells CASSLVDSKLFF. CDR3 DNA sequence: TGTGCCAGCAGCTTGGTCGACTCAAAACTGTTTTTT. Full variable domain (outside the CDR3, taken from reference TRBV5-6 and TRBJ1-4): DAGVTQSPTHLIKTRGQQVTLRCSPKSGHDTVSWYQQALGQGPQFIFQYYEEEERQRGNFPDRFSGHQFPNYSSELNVNALLLGDSALYLCASSLVDSKLFFGSGTQLSVL.

The chain links TRBV4-2 to TRBJ1-2; D possibly corresponds to TRBD1 (5 bases). The CDR3 contains 14 residues. V lost 0 bases to trimming and J lost 6 bases, with 11 bases between them. The V gene's germline CDR1 is LGHNA and CDR2 YNFKEQ. The CDR3 region has the DNA TGTGCCAGCAGCCAAGAAGGGAGGGGTGATGGCTACACCTTC. Translating gives CASSQEGRGDGYTF.

CDR3 sequence: CASSVGLGSSTDTQYF. The CDR3 DNA reads as TGTGCCAGCAGCGTAGGCCTCGGTTCTAGCACAGATACGCAGTATTTT. The V and J genes are TRBV9 and TRBJ2-3; D remains unclear. Trimming stripped 0 bases from V and 0 bases from J, with 11 bases between. CDR1 SGDLS and CDR2 YYNGEE come from the germline V gene. The CDR3 covers 16 residues.

This rearrangement joins TRBV4-1 to TRBJ2-5; tentatively, D is TRBD1 or TRBD2 (5 bases each). Germline V gene lookup returns CDR1 MGHRA and CDR2 YSYEKL. There are 15 residues in the CDR3. V lost 0 bases and J lost 6, with 14 bases in between. The DNA for the CDR3 is TGCGCCAGCAGCCAAGATCTGGGGGAGAGGCAGACCCAGTACTTC. Encoded protein: CASSQDLGERQTQYF.

The rearrangement uses TRBV29-1 and TRBJ2-3, with D maybe TRBD2 (6 bases). Between the trimmed V and J ends, which lost 4 bases and 0 bases, there was a span of 17 bases. The germline gives CDR1 SQVTM, CDR2 ANQGSEA. This CDR3 has 16 amino acids. The CDR3 sequence: CSVAAGLVSSTDTQYF. CDR3 DNA: TGCAGCGTTGCGGCGGGGCTTGTTTCTAGCACAGATACGCAGTATTTT.

CDR3 residues: CASRPSGQETQYF. The DNA for the CDR3 is TGTGCCAGCAGGCCGAGCGGGCAGGAGACCCAGTACTTC. V is TRBV6-6 and J is TRBJ2-5; a possible D gene is TRBD2 (6 bases). The CDR3 loop spans 13 amino acids. Trimming removed 6 bases at V and 5 bases at J, with 13 bases between. Germline CDR1 is MNHNY and CDR2 is SVGAGI (reference sequence).

This rearrangement joins TRBV4-2 to TRBJ1-3; D ambiguous. CDR1 and CDR2 from the germline V gene are LGHNA and YNFKEQ. Trimming pared 4 bases from V and 2 bases from J, leaving 9 bases between. This CDR3 contains 14 residues. The CDR3 coding sequence is TGTGCCAGCAGCCGGGGTGCTACTGGAAACACCATATATTTT. The encoded protein is CASSRGATGNTIYF.

This chain uses TRBV25-1 with TRBJ2-2; D is perhaps TRBD1 (5 bases). Trimming removed 3 bases at V and 3 bases at J, with 8 bases between. Germline V gene data show CDR1 as MGHDK and CDR2 as SYGVNS. The CDR3 totals 14 residues. The chain's CDR3 is CASSDDRYTGELFF. In DNA form, the CDR3 reads TGTGCCAGCAGTGACGACAGATACACCGGGGAGCTGTTTTTT. Complete variable domain (other parts from reference TRBV25-1 and TRBJ2-2): EADIYQTPRYLVIGTGKKITLECSQTMGHDKMYWYQQDPGMELHLIHYSYGVNSTEKGDLSSESTVSRIRTEHFPLTLESARPSHTSQYLCASSDDRYTGELFFGEGSRLTVL.

The J gene is TRBJ1-1, the V gene TRBV12-5; D gene ambiguous. Germline assignment: CDR1 LGHNT and CDR2 FRNRAP. The ends were cut back, 6 bases at V and 0 bases at J, with 14 bases in the middle. CDR3 length: 15 amino acids. This chain's CDR3 is CASGVRSVMNTEAFF. The CDR3 region has the DNA TGTGCTAGTGGGGTCCGGTCAGTCATGAACACTGAAGCTTTCTTT.

V and J are TRBV18 and TRBJ2-3; D remains unclear. V was shortened by 1 base and J by 0 bases, with 5 bases between the two germline ends. The CDR3 extends over 14 amino acids. Germline CDR1 is KGHSH and CDR2 is LQKENI. This CDR3 reads CASSPQPSTDTQYF. The CDR3 DNA follows: TGTGCCAGCTCACCACAGCCTAGCACAGATACGCAGTATTTT. Complete variable domain (other parts from reference TRBV18 and TRBJ2-3): NAGVMQNPRHLVRRRGQEARLRCSPMKGHSHVYWYRQLPEEGLKFMVYLQKENIIDESGMPKERFSAEFPKEGPSILRIQQVVRGDSAAYFCASSPQPSTDTQYFGPGTRLTVL.

This clone was detected only once. The chain recombines TRBV12-3 or TRBV12-4 with TRBJ2-7; D might be TRBD1 (6 bases). The V end lost 7 bases, the J end lost 5 bases, and 12 bases lay between the germline ends. This CDR3 has 12 amino acids. CDR3 protein: CASNEQGNEQYF. As DNA, the CDR3 is TGTGCCAGCAACGAACAGGGCAACGAGCAGTACTTC.

The chain carries TRBV6-5 and TRBJ1-1; 7 bases line up with TRBD1. Germline values: CDR1 MNHEY, CDR2 SVGAGI. This CDR3 region has 15 residues. Unmatched junction bases numbered 10, after V lost 8 bases and J lost 1 base. CDR3 sequence (DNA): TGTGCCAGCGCCGTTGTAGGGACAGCGAACACTGAAGCTTTCTTT. Its protein is CASAVVGTANTEAFF.

This chain connects TRBV19 to TRBJ2-7; no reliable D call. Germline V gives CDR1 LNHDA, CDR2 SQIVND (reference sequence). Trimming left V 0 bases short and J 4 bases short, with 13 bases between. The CDR3 contains 15 residues. CDR3 loop: CASSIERSVGYEQYF. CDR3 bases: TGTGCCAGTAGTATAGAAAGGTCCGTGGGGTACGAGCAGTACTTC.

The count of this clone is one. Within the sample, other DNA sequences also encode this same CDR3. The J gene is TRBJ2-1, the V gene TRBV3-1 (or the pseudogene TRBV3-2), with unresolved D. This CDR3 is built from 15 residues. V lost 0 bases and J lost 1, with 7 bases in between. The germline V gene encodes CDR1 LGHDT and CDR2 YNNKEL (reference sequence). The CDR3 loop reads CASSQEGFSYNEQFF. The CDR3 DNA reads as TGTGCCAGCAGCCAAGAGGGGTTTTCCTACAATGAGCAGTTCTTC.

The gene calls are TRBV7-2 and TRBJ1-3, with D possibly matching TRBD1 (6 bases). Trimming removed 5 bases at V and 0 bases at J, with 17 bases between. This CDR3 has 17 residues. CDR1 and CDR2 (germline): SGHTA, FQGNSA. The CDR3 DNA sequence: TGTGCCAGCAGCCTTCAGACAGGCACCATCTCTGGAAACACCATATATTTT. Its translation: CASSLQTGTISGNTIYF.

The chain joins TRBV20-1 to TRBJ2-6; tentative D call: TRBD1 (5 bases). The CDR3 consists of 14 residues. Germline CDR1 reads DFQATT; CDR2 reads SNEGSKA (reference sequence). The V and J ends lost 3 bases and 3 bases respectively, with 9 bases between them. The CDR3 DNA sequence: TGCAGTGCTAGTGACAGACTTGGGGCCAACGTCCTGACTTTC. As protein: CSASDRLGANVLTF.

CDR3 sequence (DNA): TGTGCCAGCACGGCCAGCGCCTATAATTCACCCCTCCACTTT. Translated, it gives CASTASAYNSPLHF. The V gene is TRBV6-5, the J gene TRBJ1-6; no reliable D call. Trimming took off 7 bases at V and 2 bases at J, with 9 bases between the two ends. Germline V gene sequence: CDR1 MNHEY, CDR2 SVGAGI. CDR3 length: 14 residues.

The chain carries TRBV5-1 and TRBJ1-3, with TRBD1 matching over 11 bases. The germline V gene has CDR1 SGHRS and CDR2 YFSETQ. V gave up 4 bases and J gave up 2 bases; unmatched junction bases: 8. There are 17 residues in the CDR3. CDR3 DNA sequence: TGCGCCAGCAGCATATTCGCGGGACAGGGGGCTGGAAACACCATATATTTT. Amino acids: CASSIFAGQGAGNTIYF.

This clone showed up just a few times. CDR3 DNA: TGTGCCAGCACAAGGAGGGGACAGGCTAATGAAAAACTGTTTTTT. Encoded protein: CASTRRGQANEKLFF. This chain uses TRBV2 with TRBJ1-4, with TRBD1 identical over 8 bases. This CDR3 has 15 residues. CDR1 is SNHLY and CDR2 is FYNNEI in the germline V gene. The ends lost 7 bases at V and 3 bases at J; junction bases unmatched: 7.

The J gene is TRBJ1-5, the V gene TRBV30; D gene unclear. Germline-derived CDR1 and CDR2 are GTSNPN and SVGIG (reference sequence). V lost 2 bases to trimming and J lost 3 bases, with 8 bases between them. The CDR3 is 13 amino acids. CDR3 residues: CAWSRDINQPQHF. DNA of the CDR3: TGTGCCTGGAGTAGAGACATCAATCAGCCCCAGCATTTT. Filled out from reference TRBV30 and TRBJ1-5, the complete variable domain reads SQTIHQWPATLVQPVGSPLSLECTVEGTSNPNLYWYRQAAGRGLQLLFYSVGIGQISSEVPQNLSASRPQDRQFILSSKKLLLSDSGFYLCAWSRDINQPQHFGDGTRLSIL.

J is TRBJ1-2 and V is TRBV7-9; 11 bases line up with TRBD1. Germline V gene data show CDR1 as SEHNR and CDR2 as FQNEAQ (reference sequence). The ends lost 6 bases at V and 6 bases at J; junction bases unmatched: 6. The CDR3 spans 14 residues. This chain's CDR3 is CASRRTGGSDGYTF. The CDR3 DNA follows: TGTGCCAGCAGGAGGACAGGGGGCTCGGATGGCTACACCTTC.

This clone was counted once. The rearrangement uses TRBV7-2 and TRBJ2-1, with a possible D match to TRBD1 (6 bases). The CDR3 contains 12 residues. Germline CDR1 is SGHTA and CDR2 is FQGNSA. Trimming took off 5 bases at V and 6 bases at J, with 8 bases between the two ends. CDR3 region: CASSRQANEQFF. CDR3 in DNA: TGTGCCAGCAGCCGACAGGCCAATGAGCAGTTCTTC.

This clone was seen a single time. This rearrangement joins TRBV18 to TRBJ2-7; maybe TRBD1 (6 bases). This CDR3 comprises 17 residues. Between the trimmed V and J ends, which lost 3 bases and 0 bases, there was a span of 18 bases. Per the germline V gene, CDR1 is KGHSH and CDR2 is LQKENI. The CDR3 DNA is TGTGCCAGCTCACCTAGCCAGGGGCGTCGGAGCTCCTACGAGCAGTACTTC. It translates to CASSPSQGRRSSYEQYF. Combining the CDR3 with reference TRBV18 and TRBJ2-7 gives the whole variable domain NAGVMQNPRHLVRRRGQEARLRCSPMKGHSHVYWYRQLPEEGLKFMVYLQKENIIDESGMPKERFSAEFPKEGPSILRIQQVVRGDSAAYFCASSPSQGRRSSYEQYFGPGTRLTVT.

This chain uses TRBV6-4 with TRBJ1-5; D call uncertain. Germline assignment: CDR1 MRHNA and CDR2 SNTAGT. Deletions cut 7 bases from V and 7 bases from J, with 17 bases between. The CDR3 is 14 amino acids. CDR3 in amino acids: CASKRTGRKQPQHF. The CDR3 coding sequence is TGTGCCAGCAAGAGGACCGGGAGGAAGCAGCCCCAGCATTTT.

This clone was recorded once. The chain couples TRBV14 to TRBJ2-7; the D gene is possibly TRBD2 (5 bases). CDR3 length: 12 amino acids. V lost 4 bases to trimming and J lost 3 bases, with 7 bases between them. The V gene's germline CDR1 is SGHDN and CDR2 FVKESK. The CDR3 is CASSPDYYEQYF. The CDR3 bases are TGTGCCAGCAGCCCCGACTACTACGAGCAGTACTTC.

The chain joins TRBV5-1 to TRBJ2-5, with 10 nucleotides matching TRBD1. This CDR3 comprises 16 residues. The germline V gene encodes CDR1 SGHRS and CDR2 YFSETQ. V was clipped by 5 bases and J by 4 bases; unmatched bases: 11. CDR3 sequence: CASRPGSGTGAETQYF. The CDR3 DNA sequence: TGCGCCAGCAGACCCGGATCCGGGACAGGGGCAGAGACCCAGTACTTC.